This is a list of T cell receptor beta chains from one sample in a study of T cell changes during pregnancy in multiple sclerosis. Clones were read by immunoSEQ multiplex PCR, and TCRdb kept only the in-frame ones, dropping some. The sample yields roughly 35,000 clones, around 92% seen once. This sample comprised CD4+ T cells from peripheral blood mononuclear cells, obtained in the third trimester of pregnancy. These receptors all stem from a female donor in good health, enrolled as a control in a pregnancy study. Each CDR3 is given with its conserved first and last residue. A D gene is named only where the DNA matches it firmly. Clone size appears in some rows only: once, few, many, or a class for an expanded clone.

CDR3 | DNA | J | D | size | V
CASSEAGTARQYF | TGTGCCAGCAGTGAGGCCGGGACAGCCAGGCAGTACTTC | TRBJ2-7 | TRBD1 | NA | TRBV5-4
CASSSPGQGNSPLHF | TGTGCCAGCAGCTCCCCGGGACAGGGCAATTCACCCCTCCACTTT | TRBJ1-6 | TRBD1 | NA | TRBV5-4
CASDGRKRGNEQFF | TGTGCCAGCGACGGACGGAAAAGAGGGAATGAGCAGTTCTTC | TRBJ2-1 | NA | NA | TRBV6-1
CASSLGRAGANVLTF | TGTGCCAGCAGTTTAGGCAGGGCCGGGGCCAACGTCCTGACTTTC | TRBJ2-6 | NA | NA | TRBV28
CASSFGRGGNGEKLFF | TGCGCCAGCAGCTTTGGCCGGGGAGGGAATGGTGAAAAACTGTTTTTT | TRBJ1-4 | NA | NA | TRBV5-1
CASSSDRVEAFF | TGTGCCAGCAGTTCCGACAGGGTGGAAGCTTTCTTT | TRBJ1-1 | TRBD1 | NA | TRBV2
CSVGRKRGTGGVNTEAFF | TGCAGCGTTGGGCGAAAGAGGGGGACAGGGGGGGTGAACACTGAAGCTTTCTTT | TRBJ1-1 | TRBD1 | NA | TRBV29-1
CASTISGVRNYGYTF | TGTGCCAGCACAATCTCAGGGGTGCGCAACTATGGCTACACCTTC | TRBJ1-2 | NA | once | TRBV27
CASSPQTEAYGYTF | TGCGCCAGCAGCCCCCAGACAGAGGCCTATGGCTACACCTTC | TRBJ1-2 | NA | NA | TRBV5-1
CASSSTGANYGYTF | TGCGCCAGCAGCAGTACAGGGGCCAACTATGGCTACACCTTC | TRBJ1-2 | TRBD1 | NA | TRBV5-1
CSVVFRGRWAEAFF | TGCAGCGTTGTGTTCAGGGGGCGATGGGCTGAAGCTTTCTTT | TRBJ1-1 | TRBD1 | NA | TRBV29-1
CASLQSSGANVLTF | TGTGCCAGTTTACAGAGCTCTGGGGCCAACGTCCTGACTTTC | TRBJ2-6 | NA | NA | TRBV19
CASQGISGANVLTF | TGTGCCAGCCAGGGGATCTCAGGGGCCAACGTCCTGACTTTC | TRBJ2-6 | NA | NA | TRBV28
CAEGRGSGANVLTF | TGTGCCGAAGGCAGGGGCTCTGGGGCCAACGTCCTGACTTTC | TRBJ2-6 | NA | NA | TRBV7-9
CASRHRESSYNSPLHF | TGTGCCAGCAGGCACAGGGAGAGCTCCTATAATTCACCCCTCCACTTT | TRBJ1-6 | NA | NA | TRBV2
CSVALGLPYGYTF | TGCAGCGTTGCCCTGGGACTCCCCTATGGCTACACCTTC | TRBJ1-2 | NA | NA | TRBV29-1
CASSWGTGIGPQHF | TGTGCCAGCAGTTGGGGGACAGGGATAGGGCCCCAGCATTTT | TRBJ1-5 | TRBD1 | NA | TRBV28
CASSGAGVYEQYF | TGTGCCAGCAGTGGGGCGGGGGTCTACGAGCAGTACTTC | TRBJ2-7 | TRBD2 | once | TRBV2
CASSQGQGPNQPQHF | TGCGCCAGCAGCCAGGGGCAGGGGCCCAATCAGCCCCAGCATTTT | TRBJ1-5 | NA | NA | TRBV4-1
CASSYRGQDYEQYF | TGTGCCAGCAGTTATCGGGGACAGGACTACGAGCAGTACTTC | TRBJ2-7 | TRBD1 | NA | TRBV6-6
CATSRDRGGDTEAFF | TGTGCCACCAGCAGAGATCGCGGGGGGGACACTGAAGCTTTCTTT | TRBJ1-1 | NA | once | TRBV15
CASSMQGRGFSGANVLTF | TGTGCCAGTAGTATGCAGGGCAGGGGCTTCTCTGGGGCCAACGTCCTGACTTTC | TRBJ2-6 | NA | NA | TRBV19
CASSEERQGLEKLFF | TGTGCCAGCAGTGAAGAGAGGCAGGGTCTCGAAAAACTGTTTTTT | TRBJ1-4 | NA | NA | TRBV2
CASTPQGKARGLFF | TGTGCCAGTACCCCACAGGGAAAGGCCAGGGGACTGTTTTTT | TRBJ1-4 | NA | once | TRBV19
CASSYSTHPGQGTYTF | TGTGCCAGCAGTTACTCGACTCATCCGGGACAGGGTACCTACACCTTC | TRBJ1-2 | TRBD1 | NA | TRBV6-5
CASRTGISNQPQHF | TGTGCCAGCAGGACAGGGATCAGCAATCAGCCCCAGCATTTT | TRBJ1-5 | TRBD1 | NA | TRBV6-1
CASRLVAGNYEQYF | TGTGCAAGTCGCTTAGTGGCAGGGAACTACGAGCAGTACTTC | TRBJ2-7 | NA | NA | TRBV12-2
CASSRGTEEKLFF | TGTGCCAGCTCCCGGGGTACGGAGGAAAAACTGTTTTTT | TRBJ1-4 | NA | NA | TRBV6-1
CASSLAWGPKSYEQYF | TGTGCCAGCAGCTTGGCGTGGGGGCCGAAGAGCTACGAGCAGTACTTC | TRBJ2-7 | NA | NA | TRBV5-8
CASSLAGPGINTEAFF | TGTGCCAGCAGCTTAGCGGGTCCAGGGATCAACACTGAAGCTTTCTTT | TRBJ1-1 | NA | NA | TRBV7-8
CASSRQGVNEQYF | TGTGCCAGCAGCCGACAGGGCGTCAACGAGCAGTACTTC | TRBJ2-7 | TRBD1 | NA | TRBV6-5
CASSPAGGRDTEAFF | TGTGCCAGCAGCCCCGCAGGGGGTCGGGACACTGAAGCTTTCTTT | TRBJ1-1 | TRBD1 | NA | TRBV5-6
CASSQDWAVGGDTQYF | TGCGCCAGCAGCCAAGATTGGGCGGTGGGAGGAGATACGCAGTATTTT | TRBJ2-3 | NA | NA | TRBV4-1
CASSQKTGNYEQYF | TGCGCCAGCAGCCAAAAAACAGGGAACTACGAGCAGTACTTC | TRBJ2-7 | NA | NA | TRBV4-3
CASSSSSGGAYNEQFF | TGTGCCAGCAGTTCCTCCAGCGGGGGGGCCTACAATGAGCAGTTCTTC | TRBJ2-1 | TRBD2 | NA | TRBV28
CASNRRGKYQETQYF | TGTGCCAGCAATAGACGGGGGAAGTACCAAGAGACCCAGTACTTC | TRBJ2-5 | NA | NA | TRBV7-9
CASSSSTGNYGYTF | TGCGCCAGCAGCTCTTCGACAGGGAACTATGGCTACACCTTC | TRBJ1-2 | TRBD1 | NA | TRBV5-1
CASSLTPNTEAFF | TGTGCCAGCAGTTTGACTCCTAACACTGAAGCTTTCTTT | TRBJ1-1 | NA | NA | TRBV6-1
CASSSPQGAYHGYTF | TGTGCCAGCAGCTCACCTCAGGGGGCTTACCATGGCTACACCTTC | TRBJ1-2 | TRBD1 | NA | TRBV7-9
CASSPSNGGLLYTEAFF | TGTGCCAGCAGCCCTTCCAACGGGGGGCTACTTTACACTGAAGCTTTCTTT | TRBJ1-1 | NA | NA | TRBV7-9
CASSPGTARNEQFF | TGTGCCAGCAGCCCCGGGACAGCAAGGAATGAGCAGTTCTTC | TRBJ2-1 | TRBD1 | NA | TRBV7-3
CASSPGGAPRHGYTF | TGTGCCAGCAGCCCCGGAGGCGCCCCAAGACATGGCTACACCTTC | TRBJ1-2 | NA | NA | TRBV5-5
CASSGSSGGQETQYF | TGTGCCAGCAGTGGGTCTAGCGGGGGCCAAGAGACCCAGTACTTC | TRBJ2-5 | TRBD2 | NA | TRBV2
CASSLGQGGGYTF | TGCGCCAGCAGCCTGGGACAGGGAGGCGGCTACACCTTC | TRBJ1-2 | TRBD1 | once | TRBV5-1
CASSQEGGQGANEQFF | TGTGCCAGCAGCCAAGAAGGTGGGCAGGGGGCTAATGAGCAGTTCTTC | TRBJ2-1 | TRBD1 | NA | TRBV4-2
CAAEPGQKNQPQHF | TGTGCCGCCGAACCGGGACAAAAAAATCAGCCCCAGCATTTT | TRBJ1-5 | NA | NA | TRBV6-4
CASSQQYSGANVLTF | TGTGCCAGCAGCCAACAGTACTCTGGGGCCAACGTCCTGACTTTC | TRBJ2-6 | NA | NA | TRBV14
CASSVGQSTGSPLHF | TGTGCCAGCAGCGTTGGACAGTCAACGGGGTCACCCCTCCACTTT | TRBJ1-6 | NA | NA | TRBV9
CASSQTHPGGALHF | TGCGCCAGCAGCCAAACTCACCCCGGGGGGGCCCTCCACTTT | TRBJ1-6 | NA | NA | TRBV4-1
CASSGTGMKNTEAFF | TGTGCCAGCTCCGGGACAGGGATGAAGAACACTGAAGCTTTCTTT | TRBJ1-1 | TRBD1 | NA | TRBV2
CASSTNPAGAHEQYF | TGTGCCAGTAGTACGAACCCTGCAGGGGCCCACGAGCAGTACTTC | TRBJ2-7 | NA | NA | TRBV19
CASSYEAWVYEQYF | TGTGCCAGCAGTTACGAAGCGTGGGTCTACGAGCAGTACTTC | TRBJ2-7 | NA | NA | TRBV6-6